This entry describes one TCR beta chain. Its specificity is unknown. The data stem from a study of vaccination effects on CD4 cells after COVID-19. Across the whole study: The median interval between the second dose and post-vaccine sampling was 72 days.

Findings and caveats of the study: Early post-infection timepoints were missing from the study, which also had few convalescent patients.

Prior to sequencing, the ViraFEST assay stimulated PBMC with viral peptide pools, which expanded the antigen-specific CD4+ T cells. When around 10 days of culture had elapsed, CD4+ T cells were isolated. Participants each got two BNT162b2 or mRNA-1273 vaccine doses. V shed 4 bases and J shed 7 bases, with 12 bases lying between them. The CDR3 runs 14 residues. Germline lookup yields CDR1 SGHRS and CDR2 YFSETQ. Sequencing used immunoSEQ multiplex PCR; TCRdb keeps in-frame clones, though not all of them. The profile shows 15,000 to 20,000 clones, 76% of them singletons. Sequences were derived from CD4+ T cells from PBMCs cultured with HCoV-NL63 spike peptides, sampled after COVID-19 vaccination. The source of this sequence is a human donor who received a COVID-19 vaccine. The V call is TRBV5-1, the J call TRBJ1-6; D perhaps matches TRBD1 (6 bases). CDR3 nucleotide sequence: TGCGCCAGCAGCCGACAGGAACCAAATTCACCCCTCCACTTT. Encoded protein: CASSRQEPNSPLHF.